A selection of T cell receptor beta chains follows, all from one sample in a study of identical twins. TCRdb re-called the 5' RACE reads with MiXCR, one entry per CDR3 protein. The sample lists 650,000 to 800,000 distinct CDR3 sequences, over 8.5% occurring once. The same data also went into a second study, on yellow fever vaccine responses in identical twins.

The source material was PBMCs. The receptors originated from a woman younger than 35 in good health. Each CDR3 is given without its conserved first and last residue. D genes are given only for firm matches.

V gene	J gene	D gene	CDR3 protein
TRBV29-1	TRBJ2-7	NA	SAEGDSYEQY
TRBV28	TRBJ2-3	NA	ASSTRGGSGTDTQY
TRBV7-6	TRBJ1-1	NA	ASSAAGIGEAF
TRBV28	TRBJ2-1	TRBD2	ASSLWPAGASYNEQF
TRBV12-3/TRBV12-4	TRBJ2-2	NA	ASSFSRATGELF
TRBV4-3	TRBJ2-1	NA	ASSQYGTQSSYNEQF
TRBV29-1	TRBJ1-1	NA	SVEEGATEAF
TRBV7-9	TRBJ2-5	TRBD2	ASSPPRTSGTKTQY
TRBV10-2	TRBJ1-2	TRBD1	ASSERDRTYT
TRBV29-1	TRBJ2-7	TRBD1	SVEAPPGQGPYEQY
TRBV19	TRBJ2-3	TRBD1	ASSTRTGYLDTQY
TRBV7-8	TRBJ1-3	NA	ASSLRGGNLGNTIY
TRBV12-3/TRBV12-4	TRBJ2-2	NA	ASSRPGVSGGELF
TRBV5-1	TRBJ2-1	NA	ASSLLEVHEQF
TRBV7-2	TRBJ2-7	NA	ASSLGRTSYEQY
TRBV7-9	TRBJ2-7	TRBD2	ASSHVSGSIYEQY
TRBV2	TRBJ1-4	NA	AGSSGEKLF
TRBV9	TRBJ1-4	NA	ASSVARGNEKLF
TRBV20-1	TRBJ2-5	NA	STGPIGWTQY
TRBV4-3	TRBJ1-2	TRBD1	ASSQDLDRSYGYT
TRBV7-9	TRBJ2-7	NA	ASSTVGTYEQY
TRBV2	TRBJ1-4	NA	ASHGGAGNEKLF
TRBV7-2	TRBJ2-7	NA	ASSSDRGEQY
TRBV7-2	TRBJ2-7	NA	ASSQVGEPY
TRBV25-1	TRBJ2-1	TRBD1	ASRDTGGDSNEQF
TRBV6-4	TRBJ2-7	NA	ASSDLAGSGEQY
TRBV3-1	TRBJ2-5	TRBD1	ASSQGTGREETQY
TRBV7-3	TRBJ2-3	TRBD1	ASSLMDRGPLDTQY
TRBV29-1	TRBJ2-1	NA	SVEGDGSYNEQF
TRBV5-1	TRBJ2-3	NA	ASRSDRDYTDTQY
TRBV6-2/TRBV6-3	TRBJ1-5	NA	ASTVNQEPQH
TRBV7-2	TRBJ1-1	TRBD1	ASSLGAGGNTEAF
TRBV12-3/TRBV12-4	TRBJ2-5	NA	ASSHPGPTAQETQY
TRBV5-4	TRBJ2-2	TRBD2	ASSLGGLAGTGELF
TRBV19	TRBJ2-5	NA	ASSMALYQETQY
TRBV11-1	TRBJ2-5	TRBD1	ASSSVEGFGTDQETQY
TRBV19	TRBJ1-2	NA	ASRSGVYGYT
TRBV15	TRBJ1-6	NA	ATSREGSYNSPLH
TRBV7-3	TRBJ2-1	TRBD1	ASSQRQGSYNEQF
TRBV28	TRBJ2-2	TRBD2	ASKVAGLNTGELF
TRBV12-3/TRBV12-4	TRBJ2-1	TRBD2	ASSLVQREKRYNEQF
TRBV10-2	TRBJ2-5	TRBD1	ASSGLIQGDQETQY
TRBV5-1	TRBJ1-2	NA	ASSLNLGGSYGYT
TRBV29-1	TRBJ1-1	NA	SGTSTVMNTEAF
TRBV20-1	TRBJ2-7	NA	SAPSPQKDGSYEQY
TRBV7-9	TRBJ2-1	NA	ATLGRALNEQF
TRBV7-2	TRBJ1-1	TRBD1	ASSLDRGGAF
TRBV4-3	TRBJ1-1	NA	ASSQRGNTEAF
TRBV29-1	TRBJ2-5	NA	SVVGGGLGETQY
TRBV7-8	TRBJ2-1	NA	ASSLESPGMEQF
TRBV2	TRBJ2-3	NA	ASSVVLEDTQY